A selection of T cell receptor beta chains follows, all from one sample in a study of T cell responses to AZD1222 COVID-19 vaccine. The method was immunoSEQ multiplex PCR; TCRdb's version includes in-frame clones alone and lacks a portion of them. The table records over 120,000 clones, over 85% of them present only once. Specimen: peripheral blood, collected 28 days after the second AZD1222 dose. These receptors were obtained from an adult who received the AZD1222 COVID-19 vaccine. Both conserved end residues are part of each CDR3. A D gene is named only where the DNA matches it firmly. Clone size is given for some rows only: seen once, a few or many times, or a class if the clone is expanded.

j_call: TRBJ1-5; v_call: TRBV28; d_call: NA; clone_size: NA; cdr3_nt: TGTGCCAGCAGTTTCCAGGACCGTAGCAATCAGCCCCAGCATTTT; cdr3_aa: CASSFQDRSNQPQHF
j_call: TRBJ2-3; v_call: TRBV4-3; d_call: TRBD2; clone_size: NA; cdr3_nt: TGCGCCAGCAGCCAAAATTTAGCGGGAGTAGATACGCAGTATTTT; cdr3_aa: CASSQNLAGVDTQYF
j_call: TRBJ2-3; v_call: TRBV4-2; d_call: NA; clone_size: NA; cdr3_nt: TGTGCCAGCAGCAGCGGACTACCCGCGTCAGATACGCAGTATTTT; cdr3_aa: CASSSGLPASDTQYF
j_call: TRBJ1-5; v_call: TRBV28; d_call: NA; clone_size: NA; cdr3_nt: TGTGCCAGCAGCCAGAGGGGTGGCGGCAATCAGCCCCAGCATTTT; cdr3_aa: CASSQRGGGNQPQHF
j_call: TRBJ2-1; v_call: TRBV19; d_call: TRBD2; clone_size: NA; cdr3_nt: TGTGCCAGTAGCCCCCAGGCTAGCGGGCGTATCTACAATGAGCAGTTCTTC; cdr3_aa: CASSPQASGRIYNEQFF
j_call: TRBJ1-5; v_call: TRBV2; d_call: TRBD1; clone_size: NA; cdr3_nt: TGTGCCAGCAGGACTCTCGGGACAGGGGGCAGGGGACCCCAGCATTTT; cdr3_aa: CASRTLGTGGRGPQHF
j_call: TRBJ2-6; v_call: TRBV18; d_call: NA; clone_size: NA; cdr3_nt: TGTGCCAGCTCACCATCTCAGACATCGGCGGGTGCTGGGGCCAACGTCCTGACTTTC; cdr3_aa: CASSPSQTSAGAGANVLTF
j_call: TRBJ1-1; v_call: TRBV6-2/TRBV6-3; d_call: NA; clone_size: NA; cdr3_nt: TGTGCCAGCAGCCAAAATGCCCCAGCGGGCCCCATGGAAGCTTTCTTT; cdr3_aa: CASSQNAPAGPMEAFF
j_call: TRBJ1-1; v_call: TRBV6-5; d_call: NA; clone_size: NA; cdr3_nt: TGTGCCAGCCCCCGGACAGACAACACTGAAGCTTTCTTT; cdr3_aa: CASPRTDNTEAFF
j_call: TRBJ1-5; v_call: TRBV6-6; d_call: NA; clone_size: NA; cdr3_nt: TGTGCCAGCACTCCCTCATTCAATCAGCCCCAGCATTTT; cdr3_aa: CASTPSFNQPQHF
j_call: TRBJ1-2; v_call: TRBV7-9; d_call: TRBD1; clone_size: NA; cdr3_nt: TGTGCCAGCAGCTTCGGACAGGGGATAGCTAACTATGGCTACACCTTC; cdr3_aa: CASSFGQGIANYGYTF
j_call: TRBJ1-1; v_call: TRBV3-1/TRBV3-2; d_call: TRBD1; clone_size: NA; cdr3_nt: TGTGCCAGCAGCCAAGATCCGGGCAGGGGGTTCACTGAAGCTTTCTTT; cdr3_aa: CASSQDPGRGFTEAFF
j_call: TRBJ2-7; v_call: TRBV28; d_call: TRBD2; clone_size: NA; cdr3_nt: TGTGCCGGAGCGAACGGAGCGGGAAGTCCCTACGAGCAGTACTTC; cdr3_aa: CAGANGAGSPYEQYF
j_call: TRBJ2-3; v_call: TRBV28; d_call: TRBD2; clone_size: NA; cdr3_nt: TGTGCCAGCAGTTCCCCCGGGGGGCCTAGCGGGAAGGCCCCCACAGATACGCAGTATTTT; cdr3_aa: CASSSPGGPSGKAPTDTQYF
j_call: TRBJ2-7; v_call: TRBV6-4; d_call: TRBD2; clone_size: NA; cdr3_nt: TGTGCCAGCAACCCCGATGGGCTAGCGGGTTCCTACGAGCAGTACTTC; cdr3_aa: CASNPDGLAGSYEQYF
j_call: TRBJ2-1; v_call: TRBV19; d_call: NA; clone_size: NA; cdr3_nt: TGTGCCAGTAGTATAACGGGCTCCCACAATGAGCAGTTCTTC; cdr3_aa: CASSITGSHNEQFF
j_call: TRBJ1-2; v_call: TRBV4-1; d_call: NA; clone_size: NA; cdr3_nt: TGCGCCAGCAGCCAAGATGCGGGTTCAAGCTATGGCTACACCTTC; cdr3_aa: CASSQDAGSSYGYTF
j_call: TRBJ2-7; v_call: TRBV6-5; d_call: NA; clone_size: NA; cdr3_nt: TGTGCCAGCAGTTACTCATCCTCCTACGAGCAGTACTTC; cdr3_aa: CASSYSSSYEQYF
j_call: TRBJ2-5; v_call: TRBV6-5; d_call: NA; clone_size: NA; cdr3_nt: TGTGCCAGCATAGGTTGGCAGGGAGAGACCCAGTACTTC; cdr3_aa: CASIGWQGETQYF
j_call: TRBJ1-6; v_call: TRBV30; d_call: NA; clone_size: NA; cdr3_nt: TGTGCCTGGAACGGTTCACCCCTCCACTTT; cdr3_aa: CAWNGSPLHF
j_call: TRBJ2-7; v_call: TRBV18; d_call: NA; clone_size: NA; cdr3_nt: TGTGCCAGCTCACCAGGGACGGACCCCTACGAGCAGTACTTC; cdr3_aa: CASSPGTDPYEQYF
j_call: TRBJ2-7; v_call: TRBV2; d_call: NA; clone_size: NA; cdr3_nt: TGTGCCAGCAGTGACAGGGTCTGGGGCTACGAGCAGTACTTC; cdr3_aa: CASSDRVWGYEQYF
j_call: TRBJ1-1; v_call: TRBV7-9; d_call: NA; clone_size: NA; cdr3_nt: TGTGCCAGCAGCTTAGCGCCCGGACAGCGGAACACTGAAGCTTTCTTT; cdr3_aa: CASSLAPGQRNTEAFF
j_call: TRBJ1-2; v_call: TRBV2; d_call: NA; clone_size: once; cdr3_nt: TGTGCCAGCAGCGCCAGGACTTTGGACTACAGGTGGGGGGCTGCCTATGGCTACACCTTC; cdr3_aa: CASSARTLDYRWGAAYGYTF
j_call: TRBJ1-1; v_call: TRBV18; d_call: TRBD1; clone_size: NA; cdr3_nt: TGTGCCAGCTCACGCTTCCGGGACAGCAACACTGAAGCTTTCTTT; cdr3_aa: CASSRFRDSNTEAFF
j_call: TRBJ1-3; v_call: TRBV18; d_call: TRBD1; clone_size: once; cdr3_nt: TGTGCCAGCTCACCACCTGGAGGACAGGGGGCTTCCCCGTCTGGAAACACCATATATTTT; cdr3_aa: CASSPPGGQGASPSGNTIYF
j_call: TRBJ2-1; v_call: TRBV7-9; d_call: TRBD1; clone_size: NA; cdr3_nt: TGTGCCAGCAGCTTATCCGGGACAGAGGCTTTCTTC; cdr3_aa: CASSLSGTEAFF
j_call: TRBJ2-2; v_call: TRBV5-1; d_call: NA; clone_size: NA; cdr3_nt: TGCGCCAGCACTTCAGGGGCTTCGAACACCGGGGAGCTGTTTTTT; cdr3_aa: CASTSGASNTGELFF
j_call: TRBJ1-6; v_call: TRBV7-2; d_call: TRBD1; clone_size: NA; cdr3_nt: TGTGCCAGCAGCTCGATCTCGACAGGGGATTCACCCCTCCACTTT; cdr3_aa: CASSSISTGDSPLHF
j_call: TRBJ2-7; v_call: TRBV29-1; d_call: TRBD2; clone_size: NA; cdr3_nt: TGCAGCGTTGAAGATCAAGCGGGAGAGCAGTACTTC; cdr3_aa: CSVEDQAGEQYF
j_call: TRBJ1-6; v_call: TRBV16; d_call: NA; clone_size: NA; cdr3_nt: TGTGCCAGCAGCCTGGGGGTCGGCCACCCCAATTCACCCCTCCACTTT; cdr3_aa: CASSLGVGHPNSPLHF
j_call: TRBJ2-7; v_call: TRBV7-9; d_call: NA; clone_size: NA; cdr3_nt: TGTGCCAGCAGCTCGGCCGGATTCTCCTACGAGCAGTACTTC; cdr3_aa: CASSSAGFSYEQYF
j_call: TRBJ1-1; v_call: TRBV7-6; d_call: NA; clone_size: NA; cdr3_nt: TGTGCCAGCAGCTTAGGGGAGGGGAACACTGAAGCTTTCTTT; cdr3_aa: CASSLGEGNTEAFF
j_call: TRBJ2-5; v_call: TRBV4-3; d_call: TRBD2; clone_size: few; cdr3_nt: TGCGCCAGCAGCCCTGGACTAGCGCAAGAGACCCAGTACTTC; cdr3_aa: CASSPGLAQETQYF
j_call: TRBJ2-7; v_call: TRBV2; d_call: NA; clone_size: once; cdr3_nt: TGTGCCAGCGGAGGGACAGCCTACGAGCAGTACTTC; cdr3_aa: CASGGTAYEQYF
j_call: TRBJ1-1; v_call: TRBV4-3; d_call: NA; clone_size: NA; cdr3_nt: TGCGCCAGCAGCCAAGAAGACCCAGGGGCGAGGCACACTGAAGCTTTCTTT; cdr3_aa: CASSQEDPGARHTEAFF
j_call: TRBJ1-1; v_call: TRBV29-1; d_call: NA; clone_size: NA; cdr3_nt: TGCAGCGTTGAATCTTGGGGCCGGGGATCCACTGAAGCTTTCTTT; cdr3_aa: CSVESWGRGSTEAFF
j_call: TRBJ1-1; v_call: TRBV6-6; d_call: NA; clone_size: NA; cdr3_nt: TGTGCCAGCAGTCGACTCCTGAACACTGAAGCTTTCTTT; cdr3_aa: CASSRLLNTEAFF
j_call: TRBJ2-1; v_call: TRBV11-2; d_call: TRBD2; clone_size: once; cdr3_nt: TGTGCCAGCAGCCGGACTAGCGGGACCTACAATGAGCAGTTCTTC; cdr3_aa: CASSRTSGTYNEQFF
j_call: TRBJ2-7; v_call: TRBV7-2; d_call: TRBD2; clone_size: NA; cdr3_nt: TGTGCCAGCAGCAAGAGGGGGACTAGCGGCTTAGGGCAGTACTTC; cdr3_aa: CASSKRGTSGLGQYF
j_call: TRBJ1-3; v_call: TRBV24-1; d_call: NA; clone_size: NA; cdr3_nt: TGTGCCACCAGTGATGCAGGGGATCGGTCTGGAAACACCATATATTTT; cdr3_aa: CATSDAGDRSGNTIYF
j_call: TRBJ2-7; v_call: TRBV11-3; d_call: TRBD2; clone_size: NA; cdr3_nt: TGTGCCAGCATGGGCGGGAGCAGGTCCTACGAGCAGTACTTC; cdr3_aa: CASMGGSRSYEQYF
j_call: TRBJ2-1; v_call: TRBV6-2/TRBV6-3; d_call: NA; clone_size: NA; cdr3_nt: TGTGCCAGCAGTGTCCAGGTCAAGCAGTTCTTC; cdr3_aa: CASSVQVKQFF
j_call: TRBJ2-2; v_call: TRBV28; d_call: NA; clone_size: NA; cdr3_nt: TGTGCCAGCAGTTTATTATGGCTACAGACGAACACCGGGGAGCTGTTTTTT; cdr3_aa: CASSLLWLQTNTGELFF
j_call: TRBJ2-5; v_call: TRBV7-2; d_call: NA; clone_size: NA; cdr3_nt: TGTGCCAGCAGCTTAGGAGGGGCTAGGGCCCAGTACTTC; cdr3_aa: CASSLGGARAQYF
j_call: TRBJ2-1; v_call: TRBV29-1; d_call: TRBD2; clone_size: NA; cdr3_nt: TGCAGCGTCATGGGACTAGCGGGAGGCTTGGTCAATGAGCAGTTCTTC; cdr3_aa: CSVMGLAGGLVNEQFF
j_call: TRBJ1-1; v_call: TRBV4-3; d_call: NA; clone_size: NA; cdr3_nt: TGCGCCAGCAGCCTCACCCGCGGGATGAACACTGAAGCTTTCTTT; cdr3_aa: CASSLTRGMNTEAFF
j_call: TRBJ2-1; v_call: TRBV7-3; d_call: TRBD2; clone_size: few; cdr3_nt: TGTGCCAGCAGCTTAACTAGCGGGATTTACAATGAGCAGTTCTTC; cdr3_aa: CASSLTSGIYNEQFF
j_call: TRBJ1-3; v_call: TRBV6-1; d_call: NA; clone_size: many; cdr3_nt: TGTGCCAGCAGTGAGTTCACCTCTGGAAACACCATATATTTT; cdr3_aa: CASSEFTSGNTIYF